Each of the 3 T cell receptor beta chains below was sequenced from the same sample in a study of blood T cell repertoires in COVID-19. Sequencing was performed with immunoSEQ multiplex PCR; in TCRdb, only in-frame clones are kept and a portion is missing. In the table there are 350,000 to 400,000 clones, over 75% of which are singletons. Material: PBMCs or T cells enriched from blood (not recorded which). The receptors originated from a woman aged 25 to 39 who had recovered from COVID-19.

The chain couples TRBV18 to TRBJ1-2, with TRBD1 as a possible D gene (6 bases). Per the germline V gene, CDR1 is KGHSH and CDR2 is LQKENI. This CDR3 has 13 residues. With 5 bases removed from V and 8 bases from J, the gap between germline ends came to 15 bases. CDR3 sequence reads: CASSSSGDGGYTF. The DNA of the CDR3 is TGTGCCAGCTCATCCTCAGGGGATGGGGGCTACACCTTC.

This clone was detected only once. The chain recombines TRBV10-3 with TRBJ1-3; the match to TRBD1 covers 9 bases. The junction had 6 bases not matched to a gene; V was cut back by 5 bases and J by 7 bases. The germline CDR1 and CDR2 sequences are ENHRY and SYGVKD. This CDR3 contains 14 residues. CDR3 region: CAISTGGERNTIYF. CDR3 nucleotide sequence: TGTGCCATCAGTACAGGGGGCGAAAGGAACACCATATATTTT.

This clone came up a few times. The V and J genes are TRBV7-9 and TRBJ1-1; possibly TRBD1 for D (6 bases). V gave up 4 bases and J gave up 5 bases, with 14 bases separating them. Germline assignment: CDR1 SEHNR and CDR2 FQNEAQ (reference sequence). The CDR3 is made up of 14 amino acids. Here the CDR3 DNA reads TGTGCCAGCAGCTCCACAGGGTTGGGGACTGAAGCTTTCTTT. Its translation: CASSSTGLGTEAFF.